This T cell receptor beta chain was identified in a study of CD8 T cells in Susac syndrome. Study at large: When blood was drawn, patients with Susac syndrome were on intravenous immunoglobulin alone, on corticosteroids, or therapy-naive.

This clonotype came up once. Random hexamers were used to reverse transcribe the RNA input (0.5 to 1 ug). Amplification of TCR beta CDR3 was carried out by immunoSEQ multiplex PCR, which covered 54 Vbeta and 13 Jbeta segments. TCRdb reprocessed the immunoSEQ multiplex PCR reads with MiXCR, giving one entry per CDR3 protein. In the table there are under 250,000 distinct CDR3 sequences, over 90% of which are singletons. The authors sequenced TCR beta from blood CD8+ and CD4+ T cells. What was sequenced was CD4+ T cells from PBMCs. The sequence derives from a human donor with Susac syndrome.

The CDR3 nucleotides read TGTGCCAGTAGTACAGCAATGGGGGGGCTACAGTTCTTC. This gives the protein CASSTAMGGLQFF. The chain is built from TRBV19 and TRBJ2-1, with D tentatively TRBD2 (7 bases). Between the trimmed V and J ends, which lost 4 bases and 13 bases, there was a span of 17 bases. The CDR3 runs 13 residues. CDR1 is LNHDA and CDR2 is SQIVND in the germline V gene (reference sequence).